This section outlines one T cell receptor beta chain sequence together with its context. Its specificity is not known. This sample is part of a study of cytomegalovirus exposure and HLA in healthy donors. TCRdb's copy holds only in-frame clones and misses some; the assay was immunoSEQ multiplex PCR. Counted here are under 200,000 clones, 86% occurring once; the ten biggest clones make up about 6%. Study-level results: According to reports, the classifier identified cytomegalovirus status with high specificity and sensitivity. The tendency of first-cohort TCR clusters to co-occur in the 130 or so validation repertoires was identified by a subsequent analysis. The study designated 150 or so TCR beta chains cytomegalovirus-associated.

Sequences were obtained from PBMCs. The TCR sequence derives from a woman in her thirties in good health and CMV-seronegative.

This CDR3 is CASSPGSTSGRRNEQFF. CDR3 nucleotide sequence: TGTGCCAGCAGCCCCGGCTCGACTAGCGGGAGAAGAAATGAGCAGTTCTTC. The J gene is TRBJ2-1, the V gene TRBV5-4; 12 bases are shared with TRBD2. Germline V CDR1 and CDR2: SGHNT, YYREEE (reference sequence). J was trimmed by 7 bases and V by 4 bases; bases with no gene match: 12. The CDR3 sequence is 17 residues long.